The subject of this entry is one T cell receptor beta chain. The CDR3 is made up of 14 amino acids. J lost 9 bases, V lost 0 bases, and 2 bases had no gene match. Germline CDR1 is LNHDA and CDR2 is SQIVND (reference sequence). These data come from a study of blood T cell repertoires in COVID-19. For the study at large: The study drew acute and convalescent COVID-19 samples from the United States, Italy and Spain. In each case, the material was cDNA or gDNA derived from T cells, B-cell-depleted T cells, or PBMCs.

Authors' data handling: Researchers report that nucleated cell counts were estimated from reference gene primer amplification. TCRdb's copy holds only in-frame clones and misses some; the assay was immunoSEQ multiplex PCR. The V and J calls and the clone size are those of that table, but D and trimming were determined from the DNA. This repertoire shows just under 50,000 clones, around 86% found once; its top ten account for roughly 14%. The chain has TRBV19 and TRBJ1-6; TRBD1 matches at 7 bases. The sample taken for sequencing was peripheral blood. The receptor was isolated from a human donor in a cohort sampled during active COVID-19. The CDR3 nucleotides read TGTGCCAGTAGTATAGAAACAGGGGTTTCACCCCTCCACTTT. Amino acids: CASSIETGVSPLHF. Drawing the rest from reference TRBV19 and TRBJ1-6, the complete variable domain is DGGITQSPKYLFRKEGQNVTLSCEQNLNHDAMYWYRQDPGQGLRLIYYSQIVNDFQKGDIAEGYSVSREKKESFPLTVTSAQKNPTAFYLCASSIETGVSPLHFGNGTRLTVT.